The 2 T cell receptor beta chains given below trace back to one sample, sequenced in a study of blood T cells in healthy people across ages. Using a J-beta primer mix together with a sample-barcoded 5' primer, a second PCR was run for about 6 to 12 cycles. MiXCR, run by TCRdb on the 5' RACE reads, gives a single entry per CDR3 protein. The sample shows hundreds of thousands of distinct CDR3 sequences, 45% to 65% of them seen only once. The sample taken for sequencing was blood. Every receptor here comes from a man aged 55-75 years in good health.

The chain has TRBV7-2 and TRBJ1-1; the match to TRBD1 covers 8 bases. Unmatched junction bases numbered 10, after V lost 5 bases and J lost 5 bases. The CDR3 covers 15 residues. Germline V gene data show CDR1 as SGHTA and CDR2 as FQGNSA. The chain's CDR3 is CASSTRQGLGTEAFF. In nucleotides, the CDR3 is TGTGCCAGCAGCACCAGACAGGGGTTAGGGACTGAAGCTTTCTTT. The full variable domain, rest sourced from reference TRBV7-2 and TRBJ1-1, is GAGVSQSPSNKVTEKGKDVELRCDPISGHTALYWYRQSLGQGLEFLIYFQGNSAPDKSGLPSDRFSAERTGGSVSTLTIQRTQQEDSAVYLCASSTRQGLGTEAFFGQGTRLTVV.

Written as DNA, the CDR3 is TGTGCCAGCAGCCAAGACCAGTATTCCTACGAGCAGTACTTC. Translation: CASSQDQYSYEQYF. The chain links TRBV3-1 to TRBJ2-7; D is undetermined. There are 14 residues in the CDR3. V lost 0 bases, J lost 1 base, and 7 bases lay in between. Looked up from germline, CDR1 is LGHDT and CDR2 is YNNKEL (reference sequence).